This T cell receptor beta chain originates from a study of cytomegalovirus exposure and HLA in healthy donors. A multiplex PCR was run with 60 Vbeta primers and 13 Jbeta primers. Profiled with immunoSEQ multiplex PCR; TCRdb holds only in-frame clones, not every one. The data contain some 130,000 clones, around 77% of them singletons. As to this clone: Its matching antigen is unknown.

General study findings and limits: Investigators reported 164 TCR beta chains as tied to cytomegalovirus. In an earlier analysis, in under 700 donors, most V segments appeared productive either ~87% or ~30% of the time.

This sequence was found in a woman aged 55-70 years in good health and CMV-seronegative. Source material: PBMCs.

The CDR3: CATLSKTGSREQFF. CDR3 sequence (DNA): TGTGCCACCCTATCCAAGACAGGGTCCCGTGAGCAGTTCTTC. The chain employs TRBV15 and TRBJ2-1, with 7 bases lining up with TRBD1. The CDR3 loop spans 14 amino acids. V dropped 8 bases and J dropped 9; count of bases not matched to a gene: 13. CDR1 and CDR2 (germline): LNHNV, YYDKDF (reference sequence).